The present TCR beta chain was sequenced within a study of CD4 and CD8 cells across lung adenocarcinoma regions. TCRdb fed the PCR reads into MiXCR, producing one record per CDR3 protein. The sample lists 7,000 to 9,500 distinct CDR3 sequences, 45% occurring once. The patients had localized lung adenocarcinoma, a non-small cell subtype. CDR3 length equals 13 residues. CDR1 is MNHNS and CDR2 is SASEGT in the germline V gene. V lost 2 bases and J 5 bases, leaving 6 bases between the germline ends. This clonotype originated in a male donor with lung adenocarcinoma. The CD4 and CD8 labels of this study may be unreliable. This chain connects TRBV6-1 to TRBJ2-2; maybe TRBD2 (5 bases). Sequenced material: CD8+ T cells from the center of a lung tumor. CDR3 in DNA: TGTGCCAGCAGTGAAACGGGGACCGGGGAGCTGTTTTTT. Translation: CASSETGTGELFF.